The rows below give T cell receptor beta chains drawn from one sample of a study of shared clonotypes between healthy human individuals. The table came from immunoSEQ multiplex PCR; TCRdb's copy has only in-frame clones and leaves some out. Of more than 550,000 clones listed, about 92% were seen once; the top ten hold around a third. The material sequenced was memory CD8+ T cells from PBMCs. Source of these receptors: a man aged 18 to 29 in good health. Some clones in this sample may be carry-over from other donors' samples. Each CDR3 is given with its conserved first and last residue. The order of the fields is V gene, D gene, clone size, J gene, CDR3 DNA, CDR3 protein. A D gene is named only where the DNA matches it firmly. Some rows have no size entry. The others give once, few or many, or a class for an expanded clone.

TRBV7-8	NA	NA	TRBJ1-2	TGTGCCAGCAGCCCCTTAGCAGGATTGGACGGCTACACCTTC	CASSPLAGLDGYTF
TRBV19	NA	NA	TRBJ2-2	TGTGCCAGTACCGACCCCCCGGGACTCATCACCGGGGAGCTGTTTTTT	CASTDPPGLITGELFF
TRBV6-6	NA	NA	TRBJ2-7	TGTGCCAGCAGTTACTCCGGGGCGATGACCTCCTACGAGCAGTACTTC	CASSYSGAMTSYEQYF
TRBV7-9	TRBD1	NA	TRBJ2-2	TGTGCCAGCAGCTTCGACAGGGGGCCTAGCGGGGAGCTGTTTTTT	CASSFDRGPSGELFF
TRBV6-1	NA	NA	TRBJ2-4	TGTGCCAGCAGTGAAGCGACATTCCCGACCCTAGCCAAAAACATTCAGTACTTC	CASSEATFPTLAKNIQYF
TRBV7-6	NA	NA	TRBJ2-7	TGTGCCAGCAGCTTAGGGGATGGTTACGAGCAGTACTTC	CASSLGDGYEQYF
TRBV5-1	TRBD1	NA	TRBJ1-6	TGCGCCAGCACCCTGCGCCCGGACAGGGTACGATCACCCCTCCACTTT	CASTLRPDRVRSPLHF
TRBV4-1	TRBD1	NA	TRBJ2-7	TGCGCCAGCAGCCAAGTGGGCCCCAGGGGGTTCTACTCCTACGAGCAGTACTTC	CASSQVGPRGFYSYEQYF
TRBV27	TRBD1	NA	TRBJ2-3	TGTGCCAGCAGTCCTCGGGACAGGGCAACAGATACGCAGTATTTT	CASSPRDRATDTQYF
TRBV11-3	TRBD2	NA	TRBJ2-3	TGTGCCAGCAGCTTAACCCTGTGGGGGCGGGAGGAGGTAGCGGATACGCAGTATTTT	CASSLTLWGREEVADTQYF
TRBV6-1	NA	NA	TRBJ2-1	TGTGCCAGCAGTGAAAATGGTGGTTACAGGGCTTCCTACAATGAGCAGTTCTTC	CASSENGGYRASYNEQFF
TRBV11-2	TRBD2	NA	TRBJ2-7	TGTGCCAGCAGCTTAGTTACTAGCGGGAGCCACGAGCAGTACTTC	CASSLVTSGSHEQYF
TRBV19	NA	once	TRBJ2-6	TGTGCCAGTAGTCCGACTAGGCGCGGGGCCAACGTCCTGACTTTC	CASSPTRRGANVLTF
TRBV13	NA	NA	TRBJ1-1	TGTGCCAGCAGCGGGCGGACGCAGGGTGCTTTCTTT	CASSGRTQGAFF
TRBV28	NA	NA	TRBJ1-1	TGTGCCAGCAGTTTCTCTGGGACTGAAGCTTTCTTT	CASSFSGTEAFF
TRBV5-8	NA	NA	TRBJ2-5	TGTGCCAGCAGCCTTATAAGCGAAGAGACCCAGTACTTC	CASSLISEETQYF
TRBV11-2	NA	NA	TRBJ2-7	TGTGCCAGCAGCTCGCCGGGACCAACCCACGAGCAGTACTTC	CASSSPGPTHEQYF
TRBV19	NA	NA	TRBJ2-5	TGTGCCAGTAGTATGGGGGAGACGGCGGCATTGTACTTC	CASSMGETAALYF
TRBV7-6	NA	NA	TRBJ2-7	TGTGCCAGCGGAAAATCGGGACACACCCCAGGCGAGCAGTACTTC	CASGKSGHTPGEQYF
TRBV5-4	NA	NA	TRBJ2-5	TGTGCCAGCAGCTCCTCAGAAGAGACCCAGTACTTC	CASSSSEETQYF
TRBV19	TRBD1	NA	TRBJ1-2	TGTGCCAGTAGCCTACTAACAGGGGCCGAGGACTATGGCTACACCTTC	CASSLLTGAEDYGYTF
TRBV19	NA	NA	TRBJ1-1	TGTGCCAGTAGTACGGGGGGATCGGGAGCTTTCTTT	CASSTGGSGAFF
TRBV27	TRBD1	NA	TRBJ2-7	TGTGCCAGCAGTTTACTGGACAGGGTCTACGAGCAGTACTTC	CASSLLDRVYEQYF
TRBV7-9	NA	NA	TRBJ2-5	TGTGCCAGCAGCCTCGGGACGGAAGAGACCCAGTACTTC	CASSLGTEETQYF
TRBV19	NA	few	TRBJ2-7	TGTGCCAGTAGACGAGGGGCCGAGCAGTACTTC	CASRRGAEQYF
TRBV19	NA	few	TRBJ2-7	TGTGCCAGTAGTCCCCCACAGTCCTACGAGCAGTACTTC	CASSPPQSYEQYF
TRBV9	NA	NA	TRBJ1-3	TGTGCCAGCAGTGACAACTATCGGGGGCAGGACACCATATATTTT	CASSDNYRGQDTIYF
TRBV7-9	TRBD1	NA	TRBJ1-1	TGTGCCAGCAGCGCGGGACAGGGGGATATAGTTGTCACTGAAGCTTTCTTT	CASSAGQGDIVVTEAFF
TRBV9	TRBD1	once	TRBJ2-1	TGTGCCAGCAGCGTATCCACTGGGGACAGGGGCCAGACTACGTCCTACAATGAGCAGTTCTTC	CASSVSTGDRGQTTSYNEQFF
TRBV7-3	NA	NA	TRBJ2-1	TGTGCCAGCAGCGTTAGTCCGGGACTCCTAAATGAGCAGTTCTTC	CASSVSPGLLNEQFF
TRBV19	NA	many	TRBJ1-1	TGTGCCAGTAGTGGGGAAGGGACGGGGAACACTGAAGCTTTCTTT	CASSGEGTGNTEAFF
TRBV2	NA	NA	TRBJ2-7	TGTGCCAGCAGGCCAATCATGGGGACCTACGAGCAGTACTTC	CASRPIMGTYEQYF
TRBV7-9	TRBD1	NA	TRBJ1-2	TGTGCCAGCAGCCCAGGGTGGGGACAGGGGCACGAGGGCTACACCTTC	CASSPGWGQGHEGYTF
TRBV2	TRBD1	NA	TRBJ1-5	TGTGCCAGCAGTTTTACGGGACAGGCGATCCAGCCCCAGCATTTT	CASSFTGQAIQPQHF
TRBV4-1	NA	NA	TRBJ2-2	TGCGCCAGCACCCGGGACCCAAAGTCGGCCGGGGAGCTGTTTTTT	CASTRDPKSAGELFF
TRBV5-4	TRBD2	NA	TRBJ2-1	TGTGCCAGCAGCTTAATGACTAGCGAAGGGGATGAGCAGTTCTTC	CASSLMTSEGDEQFF
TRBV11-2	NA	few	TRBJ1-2	TGTGCCAGCAGCGGGTGGGGATATGGCTACACCTTC	CASSGWGYGYTF